The present TCR beta chain was sequenced within a study of post-analysis software for immune sequencing data. Across the study: Secondary progressive, relapsing-remitting and progressive-relapsing multiple sclerosis were among the included disease courses.

Looked up from germline, CDR1 is SEHNR and CDR2 is FQNEAQ (reference sequence). The CDR3 loop spans 16 amino acids. V gave up 2 bases and J gave up 4 bases, with 17 bases separating them. Concerning this clonotype: What it recognizes is unknown.

Each TCR beta cDNA library carried unique molecular identifiers. MiXCR was run by TCRdb on the PCR reads, yielding one entry per CDR3 protein. The sample lists 650,000 to 900,000 distinct CDR3 sequences; more than 45% were seen once. Findings and limits, study-wide: With F measure, samples from one preparation batch clustered together strongly. Patients used five TRBV segments, including TRBV5-6, TRBV5-1 and TRBV20-1, more often than controls. Controls' normalized Chao1 diversity significantly exceeded that of multiple sclerosis patients.

This TCR was recovered from a girl aged 10-17 years with multiple sclerosis. Material: blood. The V gene is TRBV7-9, the J gene TRBJ1-2, with D tentatively TRBD1 (6 bases). The CDR3 sequence is CASSLIPAGGPYGYTF. CDR3 in DNA: TGTGCCAGCAGCTTAATCCCTGCCGGGGGGCCCTATGGCTACACCTTC.